These 28 T cell receptor beta chains came from one sample sequenced in a study of cytomegalovirus exposure and HLA in healthy donors. The repertoire was sequenced with immunoSEQ multiplex PCR; TCRdb's copy has only in-frame clones and lacks some. The data contain about 150,000 clones, about 86% of them singletons. Material for sequencing was PBMCs. The receptors originated from a human donor in good health.

This clone showed up just once. The rearrangement links TRBV9 to TRBJ1-2; 7 nucleotides align to TRBD1. J was trimmed by 0 bases and V by 0 bases; bases with no gene match: 5. The germline gives CDR1 SGDLS, CDR2 YYNGEE. This CDR3 comprises 16 residues. The CDR3 DNA reads TGTGCCAGCAGCGTAGAGGGGACAGAACCTAACTATGGCTACACCTTC. Amino acid sequence: CASSVEGTEPNYGYTF.

This clone has ten or more counts. This rearrangement joins TRBV9 to TRBJ1-1, with TRBD1 identical over 7 bases. CDR3 length: 13 amino acids. Germline CDR1 and CDR2: SGDLS and YYNGEE. Trimming cost V 3 bases and J 4 bases; bases outside gene matches: 3. As DNA, the CDR3 is TGTGCCAGCAGCGGATACAGGGGCACTGAAGCTTTCTTT. Its protein is CASSGYRGTEAFF.

The V and J genes are TRBV27 and TRBJ1-1; weak D call: TRBD1 (6 bases). The CDR3 extends over 15 amino acids. The V end lost 6 bases, the J end lost 1 base, and 15 bases lay between the germline ends. Germline V gene sequence: CDR1 MNHEY, CDR2 SMNVEV (reference sequence). The CDR3: CASSRQRGGNTEAFF. The CDR3 DNA follows: TGTGCCAGCAGCAGACAAAGGGGGGGGAACACTGAAGCTTTCTTT.

The chain recombines TRBV7-8 with TRBJ1-2; D is uncertain. Between the trimmed V and J ends, which lost 0 bases and 4 bases, there was a span of 6 bases. The CDR3 is 13 amino acids. CDR1 SGHVS and CDR2 FQNEAQ come from the germline V gene. CDR3 residues: CASSLAGVYGYTF. The CDR3 DNA reads as TGTGCCAGCAGCTTAGCGGGAGTCTATGGCTACACCTTC.

This chain uses TRBV7-2 with TRBJ1-3; perhaps TRBD1 as D (6 bases). Deletions cut 4 bases from V and 4 bases from J, with 14 bases between. From germline, CDR1 is SGHTA and CDR2 FQGNSA. CDR3 size: 15 residues. CDR3 DNA: TGTGCCAGCAGCTCAGCCCGGACAGTGGGAAACACCATATATTTT. Its protein is CASSSARTVGNTIYF.

The chain joins TRBV6-5 to TRBJ1-6, with D possibly being TRBD1 (5 bases). V lost 6 bases, J lost 7 bases, and 16 bases lay in between. CDR1 is MNHEY, CDR2 SVGAGI, per germline. The CDR3 sequence is 15 residues long. CDR3 sequence (DNA): TGTGCCAGCAGATTTGGTGGGGGGACCAATTCACCCCTCCACTTT. Encoded protein: CASRFGGGTNSPLHF.

The rearrangement links TRBV15 to TRBJ1-1, with TRBD1 matching 10 bases. The V segment lost 9 bases and the J segment 3 bases; nucleotides outside the gene matches: 10. The CDR3 loop spans 15 amino acids. Germline values: CDR1 LNHNV, CDR2 YYDKDF (reference sequence). The CDR3 DNA sequence: TGTGCCACAGCTGTGGGGACAGGGGAATACACTGAAGCTTTCTTT. Amino acid sequence: CATAVGTGEYTEAFF. Full variable domain (rest looked up from reference TRBV15 and TRBJ1-1): DAMVIQNPRYQVTQFGKPVTLSCSQTLNHNVMYWYQQKSSQAPKLLFHYYDKDFNNEADTPDNFQSRRPNTSFCFLDIRSPGLGDTAMYLCATAVGTGEYTEAFFGQGTRLTVV.

Comment on this clone: At one boundary the junction diverges from the germline segment, which might be a read error. The chain couples TRBV4-1 to TRBJ1-1, with 7 bases matching TRBD1. CDR1 is MGHRA, CDR2 YSYEKL, per germline. The CDR3 is 13 amino acids. CDR3 coding DNA: TGCGCCAGCAGCCAAGCACTGACAGGGAAAGTCCTGTTT. Its translation is CASSQALTGKVLF.

The genes are TRBV11-1 and TRBJ2-7; the D gene is possibly TRBD1 (5 bases). This CDR3 region has 13 residues. Germline V gives CDR1 SGHAT, CDR2 FQDESV (reference sequence). Trimming shortened V by 3 bases and J by 3 bases, and 9 bases separated the two germline ends. In nucleotides, the CDR3 is TGTGCCAGCAGCTTGGAACAGGTCTACGAGCAGTACTTC. It codes for CASSLEQVYEQYF.

The chain has TRBV29-1 and TRBJ1-1, with D possibly TRBD1 on 5 matching bases. CDR1 is SQVTM and CDR2 is ANQGSEA in the germline V gene. The CDR3 extends over 13 amino acids. Trimming removed 2 bases at V and 6 bases at J, with 13 bases between. The CDR3 region has the DNA TGCAGCGTTGAAACGGGTCCGGGGGCTGAAGCTTTCTTT. As protein: CSVETGPGAEAFF.

This clone has only one observation. This rearrangement joins TRBV5-1 to TRBJ1-6; D might be TRBD1 (6 bases). There are 17 residues in the CDR3. With 1 base removed from V and 5 bases from J, the gap between germline ends came to 16 bases. Germline CDR1 and CDR2: SGHRS and YFSETQ. The CDR3 nucleotides read TGCGCCAGCAGCTTGTTTTCTCGGGCAGGGGATAATTCACCCCTCCACTTT. Translated: CASSLFSRAGDNSPLHF.

V and J are TRBV4-1 and TRBJ2-7; D might be TRBD1 (5 bases). CDR3 length: 16 residues. Germline V lookup: CDR1 MGHRA, CDR2 YSYEKL. V was trimmed by 3 bases and J by 0 bases, leaving 15 bases between them. The CDR3 coding sequence is TGCGCCAGCAGCCACCTCCTGCAGGGAATCTCCTACGAGCAGTACTTC. Translating it yields CASSHLLQGISYEQYF.

The chain links TRBV29-1 to TRBJ1-4; the D is unclear. V shed 4 bases and J shed 8 bases, with 11 bases lying between them. Germline V gene lookup returns CDR1 SQVTM and CDR2 ANQGSEA. The CDR3 contains 12 residues. CDR3 protein: CSVVEFGEKLFF. Here the CDR3 DNA reads TGCAGCGTTGTAGAATTCGGGGAAAAACTGTTTTTT.

This clone was found once. V and J are TRBV11-2 and TRBJ2-7; D is possibly TRBD2 (6 bases). The V and J ends lost 1 base and 4 bases respectively, with 17 bases between them. Germline V gene data show CDR1 as SGHAT and CDR2 as FQNNGV. The CDR3 consists of 16 residues. The DNA of the CDR3 is TGTGCCAGCAGCTTAGTATTGTGGAGGGCTGGTTACGAGCAGTACTTC. Translated: CASSLVLWRAGYEQYF.

The CDR3 is CASSVRTGGRSGELFF. CDR3 in DNA: TGTGCCAGCAGCGTAAGGACAGGGGGAAGGTCCGGGGAGCTGTTTTTT. J is TRBJ2-2 and V is TRBV5-4, with 10 bases matching TRBD1. The CDR3 consists of 16 residues. CDR1 is SGHNT and CDR2 is YYREEE in the germline V gene (reference sequence). V shed 4 bases and J 6 bases; nucleotides not matched to a gene: 9.

The V gene is TRBV6-4, the J gene TRBJ1-2; D is unresolved. CDR3 length: 14 residues. V shed 0 bases and J shed 5 bases, with 10 bases lying between them. Germline loops: CDR1 MRHNA, CDR2 SNTAGT. The CDR3 coding sequence is TGTGCCAGCAGTGACTCAGGCGGGAGTTATGGCTACACCTTC. Translation gives CASSDSGGSYGYTF.

J is TRBJ1-5 and V is TRBV6-1, with 8 bases fitting TRBD1. V was pared by 3 bases and J by 8 bases, with 9 bases of the junction left unmatched. Germline CDR1 is MNHNS and CDR2 is SASEGT. This CDR3 region has 15 residues. CDR3 sequence: CASSEQGAQKKPQHF. In DNA, the CDR3 is TGTGCCAGCAGTGAGCAGGGGGCGCAAAAAAAGCCCCAGCATTTT.

The V and J genes are TRBV7-2 and TRBJ1-5; 8 bases map to TRBD1. From germline, CDR1 is SGHTA and CDR2 FQGNSA. The CDR3 loop spans 13 amino acids. The junction had 2 bases not matched to a gene; V was cut back by 4 bases and J by 6 bases. Here the CDR3 DNA reads TGTGCCAGCAGCTACAGGGGGGGTCAGCCCCAGCATTTT. Residues: CASSYRGGQPQHF.

A single count supports this clone. The rearrangement joins TRBV6-5 to TRBJ2-1; possibly TRBD1 for D (5 bases). This CDR3 is built from 13 residues. Germline V gives CDR1 MNHEY, CDR2 SVGAGI. V was clipped by 5 bases and J by 9 bases, with 14 bases between them. CDR3 residues: CASSPFTGSEQFF. DNA for the CDR3: TGTGCCAGCAGTCCTTTTACAGGTAGTGAGCAGTTCTTC.

The chain has TRBV28 and TRBJ2-3, with TRBD2 matching 7 bases. Germline V gene sequence: CDR1 MDHEN, CDR2 SYDVKM. The CDR3 runs 15 residues. Unmatched junction bases numbered 8, after V lost 7 bases and J lost 1 base. The CDR3 DNA follows: TGTGCCAGCAACGCTAGCGGTGGGGGCACAGATACGCAGTATTTT. Translation gives CASNASGGGTDTQYF.

The V gene is TRBV7-7, the J gene TRBJ2-3; 11 nucleotides line up with TRBD2. Looked up from germline, CDR1 is SSHAT and CDR2 is FNYEAQ (reference sequence). The CDR3 consists of 17 residues. The junction had 10 bases not matched to a gene; V was cut back by 2 bases and J by 6 bases. CDR3 amino acids: CASSLRRRRLAGDTQYF. The CDR3 DNA is TGTGCCAGCAGCTTACGCAGACGGAGACTAGCGGGGGATACGCAGTATTTT.

The CDR3 loop is CSVQKGAQNIQYF. CDR3 bases: TGCAGCGTTCAAAAGGGGGCCCAAAACATTCAGTACTTC. The chain employs TRBV29-1 and TRBJ2-4, with 7 bases fitting TRBD1. Trimming removed 5 bases from V and 5 bases from J; junction bases left unmatched: 6. CDR3 length: 13 residues. Germline CDR1 reads SQVTM; CDR2 reads ANQGSEA.

V and J are TRBV18 and TRBJ1-5, with no clear D. V lost 3 bases to trimming and J lost 2 bases, with 11 bases between them. This CDR3 is 15 amino acids long. Germline CDR1 is KGHSH and CDR2 is LQKENI. The CDR3 DNA reads TGTGCCAGCTCACCGGGAGGGCGAGGCAATCAGCCCCAGCATTTT. Translating gives CASSPGGRGNQPQHF.

This clone occurred a few times. The chain couples TRBV10-2 to TRBJ2-7; 8 nucleotides line up with TRBD1. The V gene's germline CDR1 is WSHSY and CDR2 SAAADI. The CDR3 has 15 residues. V was pared by 8 bases and J by 0 bases, with 9 bases of the junction left unmatched. CDR3 sequence: CASRPDRVSSYEQYF. The CDR3 DNA is TGCGCCAGCCGACCGGACAGGGTTTCCTCCTACGAGCAGTACTTC.

V is TRBV9 and J is TRBJ1-4, with TRBD1 matching over 8 bases. The germline V gene encodes CDR1 SGDLS and CDR2 YYNGEE. CDR3 length equals 15 residues. The junction had 5 bases not matched to a gene; V was cut back by 0 bases and J by 7 bases. Here the CDR3 reads CASSVDRGVAEKLFF. The CDR3 DNA sequence: TGTGCCAGCAGCGTAGACAGGGGGGTAGCTGAAAAACTGTTTTTT. Full variable domain (remainder filled in from reference TRBV9 and TRBJ1-4): DSGVTQTPKHLITATGQRVTLRCSPRSGDLSVYWYQQSLDQGLQFLIQYYNGEERAKGNILERFSAQQFPDLHSELNLSSLELGDSALYFCASSVDRGVAEKLFFGSGTQLSVL.

The chain has TRBV2 and TRBJ2-1, with D possibly TRBD1 on 6 matching bases. From germline, CDR1 is SNHLY and CDR2 FYNNEI. V dropped 6 bases and J dropped 3 bases, with 9 bases sitting between them. The CDR3 spans 13 residues. CDR3 DNA sequence: TGTGCCAGCAGACAGGGAGTCTACAATGAGCAGTTCTTC. Its protein is CASRQGVYNEQFF. Full variable domain (missing parts from reference TRBV2 and TRBJ2-1): EPEVTQTPSHQVTQMGQEVILRCVPISNHLYFYWYRQILGQKVEFLVSFYNNEISEKSEIFDDQFSVERPDGSNFTLKIRSTKLEDSAMYFCASRQGVYNEQFFGPGTRLTVL.

On this clone: Other DNA sequences from this sample encode an identical CDR3 as well. V gene TRBV6-1 combines with J gene TRBJ1-1, with D uncertain. Germline V gene data show CDR1 as MNHNS and CDR2 as SASEGT. With 4 bases removed from V and 1 base from J, the gap between germline ends came to 4 bases. The CDR3 covers 12 residues. The chain's CDR3 is CASSARNTEAFF. The CDR3 bases are TGTGCCAGCAGTGCTCGGAACACTGAAGCTTTCTTT.

The chain combines TRBV6-6 with TRBJ2-1; no definite D call. V was shortened by 5 bases and J by 1 base, with 12 bases between the two germline ends. CDR1 and CDR2 from the germline V gene are MNHNY and SVGAGI (reference sequence). This CDR3 has 15 residues. CDR3 region: CASSLLESSYNEQFF. In DNA, the CDR3 is TGTGCCAGCAGTCTGCTAGAAAGTTCCTACAATGAGCAGTTCTTC.